What follows are 25 T cell receptor beta chains derived from one specimen sequenced in a study of blood T cell repertoires in COVID-19. Profiling relied on immunoSEQ multiplex PCR, and the TCRdb table lists in-frame clones only, not all of them. The sample yields roughly 150,000 clones, around 79% seen once. Sequences were obtained from peripheral blood. Receptor source: a middle-aged man with active or convalescent COVID-19.

The chain is built from TRBV5-4 and TRBJ1-1, with no clear D. The length of the CDR3 is 12 residues. The germline CDR1 and CDR2 sequences are SGHNT and YYREEE (reference sequence). The V end lost 4 bases, the J end lost 1 base, and 5 bases lay between the germline ends. The CDR3 spells CASSPRNTEAFF. CDR3 nucleotides: TGTGCCAGCAGCCCCAGGAACACTGAAGCTTTCTTT.

The V call is TRBV7-9, the J call TRBJ2-3, with TRBD2 identical over 9 bases. V gave up 3 bases and J gave up 2 bases; unmatched junction bases: 15. The germline V gene has CDR1 SEHNR and CDR2 FQNEAQ (reference sequence). This CDR3 has 19 amino acids. CDR3 amino acids: CASSLGVAGDSGDTDTQYF. The CDR3 DNA reads as TGTGCCAGCAGCTTGGGAGTAGCGGGAGATTCTGGGGACACAGATACGCAGTATTTT.

The chain carries TRBV11-3 and TRBJ2-1, with 10 bases matching TRBD1. The CDR3 is 15 residues long. V shed 3 bases and J 4 bases; nucleotides not matched to a gene: 3. CDR1 is SGHNT and CDR2 is YENEEA in the germline V gene. CDR3 in amino acids: CASSFRQGAYNEQFF. The CDR3 bases are TGTGCCAGCAGCTTTCGACAGGGGGCTTACAATGAGCAGTTCTTC.

The V and J genes are TRBV29-1 and TRBJ1-2, with D tentatively TRBD1 (5 bases). Germline V CDR1 and CDR2: SQVTM, ANQGSEA. The V end lost 5 bases, the J end lost 6 bases, and 16 bases lay between the germline ends. This CDR3 has 13 residues. As DNA, the CDR3 is TGCAGCGTTCCCCCGACAGATCCCAATGGCTACACCTTC. Protein: CSVPPTDPNGYTF.

Points on this clone: Other nucleotide sequences from this sample produce the same CDR3. V usage is TRBV9 and J usage is TRBJ2-5; the match to TRBD2 covers 14 bases. The germline V gene encodes CDR1 SGDLS and CDR2 YYNGEE. The CDR3 is 16 amino acids. The junction had 7 bases not matched to a gene; V was cut back by 5 bases and J by 4 bases. DNA of the CDR3: TGTGCCAGCAGTGCGGGGACTAGCGGGAGCGGAGAGACCCAGTACTTC. The encoded protein is CASSAGTSGSGETQYF. The complete variable domain, with remaining parts taken from reference TRBV9 and TRBJ2-5, reads DSGVTQTPKHLITATGQRVTLRCSPRSGDLSVYWYQQSLDQGLQFLIQYYNGEERAKGNILERFSAQQFPDLHSELNLSSLELGDSALYFCASSAGTSGSGETQYFGPGTRLLVL.

CDR3 in DNA: TGTGCCAGCAGCTTAGAGTCGGGGTCGCAGACCCAGTACTTC. Its translation is CASSLESGSQTQYF. The chain carries TRBV7-2 and TRBJ2-5; D may be TRBD2 (5 bases). CDR1 is SGHTA, CDR2 FQGNSA, per germline. V lost 1 base, J lost 6 bases, and 12 bases lay in between. The length of the CDR3 is 14 residues.

The chain links TRBV30 to TRBJ2-7; 8 bases fit TRBD2. CDR3 size: 19 residues. Trimming took 5 bases from V and 0 from J; bases not matched to a gene: 21. Looked up from germline, CDR1 is GTSNPN and CDR2 is SVGIG (reference sequence). The CDR3 protein is CAWGSPGLFSGKSSYEQYF. CDR3 sequence (DNA): TGTGCCTGGGGGAGCCCGGGGCTTTTTAGCGGGAAGAGCTCCTACGAGCAGTACTTC.

A few counts support this clone. The chain combines TRBV7-9 with TRBJ2-3; D is undetermined. The CDR3 is 12 residues long. Germline loops: CDR1 SEHNR, CDR2 FQNEAQ (reference sequence). V gave up 6 bases and J gave up 2 bases, with 6 bases separating them. CDR3 in amino acids: CASSFITDTQYF. The CDR3, as DNA: TGTGCCAGCAGTTTCATCACAGATACGCAGTATTTT.

This clone was picked up a small number of times. V and J are TRBV9 and TRBJ1-5; D call uncertain. The CDR3 covers 14 residues. Germline CDR1 is SGDLS and CDR2 is YYNGEE. With 0 bases removed from V and 3 bases from J, the gap between germline ends came to 7 bases. CDR3 protein: CASSVGGYNQPQHF. CDR3 in DNA: TGTGCCAGCAGCGTAGGCGGCTACAATCAGCCCCAGCATTTT.

This chain joins TRBV21-1 and TRBJ2-5; TRBD2, the table's D call, was not compared with the DNA. TRBV21-1 represents a pseudogene. The CDR3 runs to 18 residues. CDR3 amino acids: CASTPLAGVAEGQETQYF. The DNA for the CDR3 is TGTGCCAGCACCCCTCTAGCCGGGGTAGCGGAGGGGCAAGAGACCCAGTACTTC.

This clone has a handful of counts. The rearrangement uses TRBV5-1 and TRBJ2-1; 8 bases are shared with TRBD2. The germline gives CDR1 SGHRS, CDR2 YFSETQ. This CDR3 contains 14 residues. The J segment lost 5 bases and the V segment lost 4 bases, leaving 5 bases of the junction unmatched. CDR3 sequence (DNA): TGCGCCAGCAGCCTCGGCGGGAGGAACAATGAGCAGTTCTTC. This encodes CASSLGGRNNEQFF.

J is TRBJ2-2 and V is TRBV9; 10 positions agree with TRBD2. In germline, CDR1 is SGDLS, CDR2 YYNGEE. CDR3 length: 17 residues. J gave up 4 bases and V 0 bases, and 6 bases lay outside the gene matches. The DNA of the CDR3 is TGTGCCAGCAGCGTAGAGAGCGGGAGGGGACTCACCGGGGAGCTGTTTTTT. This codes for CASSVESGRGLTGELFF.

The J gene is TRBJ2-7, the V gene TRBV19; possibly TRBD1 for D (5 bases). The length of the CDR3 is 14 residues. The V end lost 3 bases, the J end lost 4 bases, and 13 bases lay between the germline ends. Germline assignment: CDR1 LNHDA and CDR2 SQIVND (reference sequence). CDR3 residues: CASSIYQGRYEQYF. The CDR3 DNA reads TGTGCCAGTAGTATCTACCAGGGTAGGTACGAGCAGTACTTC. The full variable domain, completed using reference TRBV19 and TRBJ2-7, is DGGITQSPKYLFRKEGQNVTLSCEQNLNHDAMYWYRQDPGQGLRLIYYSQIVNDFQKGDIAEGYSVSREKKESFPLTVTSAQKNPTAFYLCASSIYQGRYEQYFGPGTRLTVT.

The chain joins TRBV4-2 to TRBJ2-1; a weak D match, TRBD2 (5 bases). CDR3 length: 18 residues. Germline V gives CDR1 LGHNA, CDR2 YNFKEQ. The V gene lost 1 base and the J gene lost 5 bases, with 21 bases spanning the gap. The CDR3 DNA follows: TGTGCCAGCAGCCAAGTCACCGGGATCCCGCCGGGTAACAATGAGCAGTTCTTC. Translation gives CASSQVTGIPPGNNEQFF.

The chain has TRBV19 and TRBJ2-1; TRBD2 matches 8 bases. Germline V gene sequence: CDR1 LNHDA, CDR2 SQIVND (reference sequence). This CDR3 has 14 residues. V dropped 4 bases and J dropped 8; count of bases not matched to a gene: 7. The CDR3 loop reads CASSSGRRAHEQFF. For the CDR3, the DNA is TGTGCCAGTAGTAGCGGGAGGAGGGCCCATGAGCAGTTCTTC.

The chain links TRBV6-4 to TRBJ1-5; 8 nucleotides match TRBD1. V was pared by 6 bases and J by 0 bases, with 7 bases of the junction left unmatched. This CDR3 region has 16 residues. Germline CDR1 MRHNA, CDR2 SNTAGT. The CDR3 here is CASSEGQGHSNQPQHF. DNA for the CDR3: TGTGCCAGCAGCGAAGGACAGGGACATAGCAATCAGCCCCAGCATTTT.

V and J are TRBV5-1 and TRBJ2-5; 15 nucleotides line up with TRBD2. This CDR3 has 18 residues. The ends lost 3 bases at V and 5 bases at J; junction bases unmatched: 11. From germline, CDR1 is SGHRS and CDR2 YFSETQ. CDR3 sequence (DNA): TGCGCCAGCAGCTACGGACTAGCGGGAGGGCTTAGCCAGGAGACCCAGTACTTC. Its translation is CASSYGLAGGLSQETQYF.

This chain joins TRBV11-2 and TRBJ2-1; a weak D match, TRBD2 (5 bases). The CDR3 runs to 14 residues. Germline V gene sequence: CDR1 SGHAT, CDR2 FQNNGV. The V end was cut by 5 bases, the J end by 4 bases, with 12 bases between. CDR3 in amino acids: CASSPPGSYNEQFF. The CDR3 bases are TGTGCCAGCAGCCCCCCGGGAAGTTACAATGAGCAGTTCTTC.

The count of this clone is one. The J gene is TRBJ1-4, the V gene TRBV19; D is uncertain. This CDR3 spans 16 amino acids. The germline V and J ends were trimmed by 5 bases and 2 bases, with 15 bases remaining between them. Germline CDR1 and CDR2: LNHDA and SQIVND (reference sequence). The CDR3 DNA sequence: TGTGCCAGTAGTCCATCGGTCGGGAGGACTAATGAAAAACTGTTTTTT. This sequence encodes CASSPSVGRTNEKLFF.

The CDR3 coding sequence is TGTGCCACCAGTGGGGTACAGGCGAACACCGGGGAGCTGTTTTTT. It is translated as CATSGVQANTGELFF. V gene TRBV24-1 combines with J gene TRBJ2-2, with D possibly TRBD1 on 5 matching bases. CDR3 size: 15 residues. The ends were cut back, 5 bases at V and 0 bases at J, with 9 bases in the middle. Germline V lookup: CDR1 KGHDR, CDR2 SFDVKD.

The chain carries TRBV9 and TRBJ2-7; 11 nucleotides match TRBD2. The CDR3 has 15 residues. In germline, CDR1 is SGDLS, CDR2 YYNGEE. The trim removed 0 bases at V and 3 bases at J, leaving 2 bases unmatched. The chain's CDR3 is CASSVGLAGSYEQYF. CDR3 DNA: TGTGCCAGCAGCGTAGGACTAGCGGGAAGCTACGAGCAGTACTTC. Supplemented by reference TRBV9 and TRBJ2-7, the full variable domain reads DSGVTQTPKHLITATGQRVTLRCSPRSGDLSVYWYQQSLDQGLQFLIQYYNGEERAKGNILERFSAQQFPDLHSELNLSSLELGDSALYFCASSVGLAGSYEQYFGPGTRLTVT.

This chain connects TRBV24-1 to TRBJ2-1, with TRBD2 matching over 13 bases. This CDR3 has 16 amino acids. Trimming took 3 bases from V and 9 from J; bases not matched to a gene: 7. Germline CDR1 KGHDR, CDR2 SFDVKD. The CDR3 protein is CATSDLGLAGVVEQFF. The DNA of the CDR3 is TGTGCCACCAGTGATCTTGGACTAGCGGGAGTGGTTGAGCAGTTCTTC.

V and J are TRBV5-4 and TRBJ2-7; 7 nucleotides align to TRBD2. Germline CDR1 is SGHNT and CDR2 is YYREEE (reference sequence). The V segment lost 0 bases and the J segment 2 bases; nucleotides outside the gene matches: 5. The CDR3 length is 15 residues. The CDR3 bases are TGTGCCAGCAGCTTGGAGGCTAGCGGACCCTACGAGCAGTACTTC. Translating gives CASSLEASGPYEQYF.

This chain joins TRBV2 and TRBJ2-2; 8 nucleotides line up with TRBD1. The CDR3 is made up of 15 amino acids. J lost 4 bases, V lost 5 bases, and 6 bases had no gene match. In germline, CDR1 is SNHLY, CDR2 FYNNEI. CDR3 residues: CASSPWTGPTGELFF. CDR3 sequence (DNA): TGTGCCAGCAGTCCTTGGACAGGGCCCACCGGGGAGCTGTTTTTT.

The DNA for the CDR3 is TGTGCCTGGTCAAAGGCGGGCAATCAGCCCCAGCATTTT. This codes for CAWSKAGNQPQHF. This rearrangement joins TRBV30 to TRBJ1-5, with D hard to call. This CDR3 is 13 amino acids long. With 5 bases removed from V and 2 bases from J, the gap between germline ends came to 10 bases. Looked up from germline, CDR1 is GTSNPN and CDR2 is SVGIG (reference sequence).